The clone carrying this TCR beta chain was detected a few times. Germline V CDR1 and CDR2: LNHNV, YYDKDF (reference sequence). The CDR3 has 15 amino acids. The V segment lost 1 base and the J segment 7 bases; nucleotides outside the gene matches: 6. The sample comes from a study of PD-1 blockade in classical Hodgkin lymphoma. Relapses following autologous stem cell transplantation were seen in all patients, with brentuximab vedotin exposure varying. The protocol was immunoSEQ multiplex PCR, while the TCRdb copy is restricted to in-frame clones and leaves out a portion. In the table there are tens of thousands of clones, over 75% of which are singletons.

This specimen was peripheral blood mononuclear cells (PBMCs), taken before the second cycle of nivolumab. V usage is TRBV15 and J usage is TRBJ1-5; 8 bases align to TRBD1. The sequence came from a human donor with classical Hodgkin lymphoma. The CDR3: CATSRAQGAYQPQHF. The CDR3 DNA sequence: TGTGCCACCAGCAGAGCTCAGGGGGCGTACCAGCCCCAGCATTTT.